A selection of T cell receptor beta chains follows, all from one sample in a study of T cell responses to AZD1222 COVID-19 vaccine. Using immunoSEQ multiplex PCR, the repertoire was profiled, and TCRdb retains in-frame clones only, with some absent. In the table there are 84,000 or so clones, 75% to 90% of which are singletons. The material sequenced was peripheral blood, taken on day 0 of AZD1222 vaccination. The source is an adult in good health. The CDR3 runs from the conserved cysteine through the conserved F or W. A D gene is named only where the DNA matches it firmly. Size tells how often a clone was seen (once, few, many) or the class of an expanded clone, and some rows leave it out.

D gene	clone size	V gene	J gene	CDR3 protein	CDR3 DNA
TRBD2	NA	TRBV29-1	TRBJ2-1	CSVPPWGSGRIRDEQFF	TGCAGCGTTCCTCCCTGGGGTAGCGGGAGAATCCGGGATGAGCAGTTCTTC
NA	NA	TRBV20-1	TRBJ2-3	CSAHPGSTQYF	TGCAGTGCTCATCCGGGGAGTACGCAGTATTTT
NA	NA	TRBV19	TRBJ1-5	CASSSGRALHSNQPQHF	TGTGCCAGTAGTTCTGGCAGGGCTTTACATAGCAATCAGCCCCAGCATTTT
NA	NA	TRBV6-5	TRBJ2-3	CASSSPGTPSPTQYF	TGTGCCAGCAGTTCCCCCGGGACTCCATCGCCTACGCAGTATTTT
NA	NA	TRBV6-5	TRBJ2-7	CASQIGAQGRYEQYF	TGTGCCAGCCAGATCGGGGCACAGGGAAGGTACGAGCAGTACTTC
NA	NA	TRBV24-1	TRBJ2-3	CATRGSPADTQYF	TGTGCCACCCGCGGCAGTCCGGCAGATACGCAGTATTTT
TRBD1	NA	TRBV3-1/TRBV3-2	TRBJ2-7	CASSQARGRADEQYF	TGTGCCAGCAGCCAAGCGAGGGGGCGCGCCGACGAGCAGTACTTC
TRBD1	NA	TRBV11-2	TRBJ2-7	CASSFFGQGAYEQYF	TGTGCCAGCAGCTTTTTTGGACAGGGGGCCTACGAGCAGTACTTC
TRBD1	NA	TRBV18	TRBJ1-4	CASSQQTGMGWNEKLFF	TGTGCCAGCTCACAACAGACAGGGATGGGATGGAATGAAAAACTGTTTTTT
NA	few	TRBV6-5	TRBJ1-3	CASSYSRGGLGNTIYF	TGTGCCAGCAGTTACTCGAGGGGGGGCCTTGGAAACACCATATATTTT
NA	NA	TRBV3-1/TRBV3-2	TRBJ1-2	CASSLLTGTDGYTF	TGTGCCAGCAGCCTCCTGACCGGGACGGATGGCTACACCTTC
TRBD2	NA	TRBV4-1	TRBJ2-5	CASSLTSGRGETQYF	TGCGCCAGCAGCCTAACTAGCGGGAGAGGGGAGACCCAGTACTTC
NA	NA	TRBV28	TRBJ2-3	CASSQGWGSSGTDTQYF	TGTGCCAGCAGTCAAGGCTGGGGGTCTAGCGGCACAGATACGCAGTATTTT
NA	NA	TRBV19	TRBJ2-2	CASRGAIPENTGELFF	TGTGCCTCTAGGGGTGCCATACCTGAGAACACCGGGGAGCTGTTTTTT
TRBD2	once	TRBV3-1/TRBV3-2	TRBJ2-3	CASSQVGEGPDTQYF	TGTGCCAGCAGCCAAGTAGGGGAGGGGCCAGATACGCAGTATTTT
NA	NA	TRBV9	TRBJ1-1	CASSPGNTEAFF	TGTGCCAGCAGCCCTGGGAACACTGAAGCTTTCTTT
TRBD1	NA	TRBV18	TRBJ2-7	CASSPTGTAAYEQYF	TGTGCCAGCTCACCAACCGGGACAGCAGCCTACGAGCAGTACTTC
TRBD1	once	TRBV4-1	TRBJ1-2	CASSLALTGDWYGYTF	TGCGCCAGCAGCCTCGCTTTGACAGGGGATTGGTATGGCTACACCTTC
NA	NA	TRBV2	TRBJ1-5	CASSESGPQHF	TGTGCCAGCAGTGAAAGTGGGCCCCAGCATTTT
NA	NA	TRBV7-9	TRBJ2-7	CASTSAEGPNEQYF	TGTGCCAGCACATCGGCGGAGGGCCCGAACGAGCAGTACTTC
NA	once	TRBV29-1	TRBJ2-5	CSVILSRSSQTQYF	TGCAGCGTTATATTATCGAGAAGCTCTCAGACCCAGTACTTC
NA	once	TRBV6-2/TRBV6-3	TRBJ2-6	CASSYWGAGANVLTF	TGTGCCAGCAGTTACTGGGGCGCTGGGGCCAACGTCCTGACTTTC
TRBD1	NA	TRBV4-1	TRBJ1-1	CASSQHGTDEAFF	TGCGCCAGCAGCCAACACGGGACAGATGAAGCTTTCTTT
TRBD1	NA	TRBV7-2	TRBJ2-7	CASSYRDRGYEQYF	TGTGCCAGCAGCTACCGGGACAGGGGTTACGAGCAGTACTTC
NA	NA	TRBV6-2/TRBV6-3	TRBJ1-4	CASSYSGHVGEKLFF	TGTGCCAGCAGTTACTCGGGACACGTCGGTGAAAAACTGTTTTTT
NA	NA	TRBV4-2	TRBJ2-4	CASSQDGRAKNIQYF	TGTGCCAGCAGCCAAGATGGAAGGGCCAAAAACATTCAGTACTTC
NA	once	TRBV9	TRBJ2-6	CASSSTLGGRGANVLTF	TGTGCCAGCAGCAGCACTCTAGGGGGTCGTGGGGCCAACGTCCTGACTTTC
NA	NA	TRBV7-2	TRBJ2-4	CASSLGQGRRYIQYF	TGTGCCAGCAGCTTAGGTCAGGGCAGGAGGTACATTCAGTACTTC
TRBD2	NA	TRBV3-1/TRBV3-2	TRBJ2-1	CASSQDPTSGSFICNEQFF	TGTGCCAGCAGCCAAGATCCGACTAGCGGGAGTTTTATTTGCAATGAGCAGTTCTTC